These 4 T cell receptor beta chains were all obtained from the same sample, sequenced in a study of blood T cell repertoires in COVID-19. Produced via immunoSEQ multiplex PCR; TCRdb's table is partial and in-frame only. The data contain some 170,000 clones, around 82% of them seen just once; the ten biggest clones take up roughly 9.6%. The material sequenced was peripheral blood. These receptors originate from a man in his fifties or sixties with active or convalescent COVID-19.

As DNA, the CDR3 is TGTGCCAGCAGCGAACTGGGCCATGAGCAGTTCTTC. Its protein product is CASSELGHEQFF. The V call is TRBV7-2, the J call TRBJ2-1, with D uncertain. The germline V gene encodes CDR1 SGHTA and CDR2 FQGNSA. Trimming left V 5 bases short and J 8 bases short, with 10 bases between. The CDR3 runs to 12 residues.

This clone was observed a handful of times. The CDR3 loop is CASSQDWAGNTEAFF. Here the CDR3 DNA reads TGTGCCAGCAGCCAAGATTGGGCGGGGAACACTGAAGCTTTCTTT. The chain links TRBV3-1 (or the pseudogene TRBV3-2) to TRBJ1-1; unclear D gene. This CDR3 has 15 amino acids. Looked up from germline, CDR1 is LGHDT and CDR2 is YNNKEL (reference sequence). V lost 0 bases, J lost 1 base, and 9 bases lay in between.

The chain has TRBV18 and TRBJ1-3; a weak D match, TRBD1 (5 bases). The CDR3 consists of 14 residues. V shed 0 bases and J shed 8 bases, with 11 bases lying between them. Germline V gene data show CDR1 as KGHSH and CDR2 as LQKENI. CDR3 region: CASSPPGVVDTIYF. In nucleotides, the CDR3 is TGTGCCAGCTCACCACCAGGGGTAGTGGACACCATATATTTT. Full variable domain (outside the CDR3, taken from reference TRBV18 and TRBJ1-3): NAGVMQNPRHLVRRRGQEARLRCSPMKGHSHVYWYRQLPEEGLKFMVYLQKENIIDESGMPKERFSAEFPKEGPSILRIQQVVRGDSAAYFCASSPPGVVDTIYFGEGSWLTVV.

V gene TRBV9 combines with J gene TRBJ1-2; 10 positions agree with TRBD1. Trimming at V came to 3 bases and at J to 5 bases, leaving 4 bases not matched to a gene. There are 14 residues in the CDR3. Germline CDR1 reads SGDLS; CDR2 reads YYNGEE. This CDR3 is CASSGQGARYGYTF. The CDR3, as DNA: TGTGCCAGCAGCGGACAGGGGGCTCGGTATGGCTACACCTTC.